Each of the 25 T cell receptor beta chains below was sequenced from the same sample in a study of T cells in Graves' hyperthyroidism and ophthalmopathy. Researchers took RNA transcripts and amplified the TCR beta CDR3 regions from them. The HTBI primer set drove a first-round RT-PCR of the TCR CDR3. MiXCR, run by TCRdb on the multiplex PCR reads, gives a single entry per CDR3 protein. This table has about 530,000 distinct CDR3 sequences, under 20% appearing once. What was sequenced was blood. These receptors came from a woman younger than 30 with Graves' ophthalmopathy.

This clonotype was seen ten or more times. V is TRBV5-1 and J is TRBJ2-1; TRBD1 aligns across 8 bases. Unmatched junction bases numbered 8, after V lost 0 bases and J lost 9 bases. The CDR3 is 15 amino acids. Germline CDR1 is SGHRS and CDR2 is YFSETQ. Here the CDR3 DNA reads TGCGCCAGCAGCTTGGGTGGACAGGGTAGGGGTGAGCAGTTCTTC. Protein sequence: CASSLGGQGRGEQFF.

In this sample, this clonotype turned up many times. The chain is built from TRBV6-1 and TRBJ1-5, with D perhaps matching TRBD1 (5 bases). Trimming took 6 bases from V and 6 from J, leaving 15 bases between them. This CDR3 comprises 14 residues. Per the germline V gene, CDR1 is MNHNS and CDR2 is SASEGT. CDR3 residues: CASSPDGGGQPQHF. The CDR3 DNA reads TGTGCCAGCAGCCCGGACGGTGGGGGTCAGCCCCAGCATTTT.

In this sample, this clonotype turned up many times. This chain joins TRBV5-1 and TRBJ2-2; D could derive from TRBD1 or TRBD2 (5 bases each). Trimming took 5 bases from V and 2 from J, leaving 13 bases between them. The germline gives CDR1 SGHRS, CDR2 YFSETQ. CDR3 size: 15 residues. CDR3 in amino acids: CASRPTGTNTGELFF. The DNA of the CDR3 is TGCGCCAGCAGACCTACCGGGACCAACACCGGGGAGCTGTTTTTT.

A word on this clonotype: This could be a read error, since a much larger clone is one nucleotide away. CDR3 coding DNA: TGTGCCATCAGTGTGGACAGGCGGAACTATGGCCACACCTTC. Its translation is CAISVDRRNYGHTF. This chain links TRBV10-3 with TRBJ1-2, with 7 bases lining up with TRBD1. CDR1 and CDR2 (germline): ENHRY, SYGVKD. The CDR3 loop spans 14 amino acids.

This chain uses TRBV7-9 with TRBJ2-7; the D is unclear. Trimming removed 3 bases at V and 3 bases at J, with 9 bases between. Germline V gene data show CDR1 as SEHNR and CDR2 as FQNEAQ (reference sequence). The CDR3 loop spans 13 amino acids. The CDR3, as DNA: TGTGCCAGCAGCTTTGGGTCCCTCTACGAGCAGTACTTC. Translating gives CASSFGSLYEQYF.

A few counts support this clonotype. CDR3 DNA sequence: TGTGCCAGCAGCCACAGACTAAACACCGGGGAGCTGTTTTTT. It encodes CASSHRLNTGELFF. The genes are TRBV14 and TRBJ2-2; the D gene is possibly TRBD2 (5 bases). The CDR3 runs to 14 residues. Trimming shortened V by 3 bases and J by 2 bases, and 7 bases separated the two germline ends. Germline CDR1 and CDR2: SGHDN and FVKESK. Complete variable domain (other parts from reference TRBV14 and TRBJ2-2): EAGVTQFPSHSVIEKGQTVTLRCDPISGHDNLYWYRRVMGKEIKFLLHFVKESKQDESGMPNNRFLAERTGGTYSTLKVQPAELEDSGVYFCASSHRLNTGELFFGEGSRLTVL.

This clonotype was seen a few times. V is TRBV5-5 and J is TRBJ1-1, with D possibly TRBD1 on 5 matching bases. Between the trimmed V and J ends, which lost 0 bases and 11 bases, there was a span of 20 bases. Germline values: CDR1 SGHKS, CDR2 YYEKEE (reference sequence). This CDR3 has 15 amino acids. The CDR3: CASSLASGETRGAFF. The CDR3 DNA reads as TGTGCCAGCAGCTTGGCCTCGGGGGAGACCCGAGGGGCTTTCTTT.

This clonotype has a count of ten or more. The rearrangement joins TRBV20-1 to TRBJ2-3; TRBD2 matches 7 bases. The CDR3 covers 15 residues. Germline V gives CDR1 DFQATT, CDR2 SNEGSKA (reference sequence). V lost 6 bases, J lost 0 bases, and 9 bases stayed unmatched. The CDR3 loop is CSATSGGPSTDTQYF. The CDR3 nucleotides read TGCAGTGCCACCTCGGGGGGTCCTAGCACAGATACGCAGTATTTT.

The gene calls are TRBV19 and TRBJ1-2; no firm D call. From germline, CDR1 is LNHDA and CDR2 SQIVND (reference sequence). The CDR3 totals 14 residues. V lost 3 bases to trimming and J lost 7 bases, with 15 bases between them. The CDR3 sequence: CASSMNGQLSGYTF. CDR3 DNA: TGTGCCAGTAGTATGAATGGGCAACTTTCTGGCTACACCTTC.

Many counts were recorded for this clonotype. The chain uses TRBV11-3 and TRBJ1-1; D not certain. CDR1 and CDR2 (germline): SGHNT, YENEEA. This CDR3 region has 13 residues. Trimming took 0 bases from V and 8 from J, leaving 10 bases between them. DNA of the CDR3: TGTGCCAGCAGCTTAGATGGCACTACAGAAGCTTTCTTT. Residues: CASSLDGTTEAFF.

This clonotype occurred a few times. The rearrangement links TRBV6-1 to TRBJ2-4; D may be TRBD1 or TRBD2 (7 bases each). Germline CDR1 reads MNHNS; CDR2 reads SASEGT. The CDR3 has 16 amino acids. The CDR3 is CGITQGGGLAKNIQYF. CDR3 bases: TGTGGTATCACCCAGGGGGGAGGGTTAGCCAAAAACATTCAGTACTTC.

The chain joins TRBV5-1 to TRBJ2-5; D unresolved. Looked up from germline, CDR1 is SGHRS and CDR2 is YFSETQ. This CDR3 region has 13 residues. Trimming removed 1 base at V and 3 bases at J, with 7 bases between. The chain's CDR3 is CASSLYSKETQYF. The CDR3 nucleotides are TGCGCCAGCAGCTTGTACTCCAAAGAGACCCAGTACTTC. The complete variable domain, with remaining parts taken from reference TRBV5-1 and TRBJ2-5, reads KAGVTQTPRYLIKTRGQQVTLSCSPISGHRSVSWYQQTPGQGLQFLFEYFSETQRNKGNFPGRFSGRQFSNSRSEMNVSTLELGDSALYLCASSLYSKETQYFGPGTRLLVL.

This clonotype has a handful of counts. The rearrangement joins TRBV4-1 to TRBJ1-1; no firm D call. Germline CDR1 is MGHRA and CDR2 is YSYEKL. The CDR3 is 15 residues long. V was pared by 0 bases and J by 0 bases, with 8 bases between. The CDR3 DNA reads TGCGCCAGCAGCCAAGATTTCGGAGTGAACACTGAAGCTTTCTTT. Residues: CASSQDFGVNTEAFF.

This clonotype was counted at least ten times. V gene TRBV27 combines with J gene TRBJ2-7; D possibly corresponds to TRBD2 (7 bases). V lost 5 bases and J lost 2, with 28 bases in between. The CDR3 covers 19 residues. Looked up from germline, CDR1 is MNHEY and CDR2 is SMNVEV (reference sequence). The CDR3 nucleotides read TGTGCCAGCAGTAGGATCGGCACGGTTGGGGCCGGGGGGCCCTACGAGCAGTACTTC. This codes for CASSRIGTVGAGGPYEQYF.

This clonotype showed up many times. The chain links TRBV6-1 to TRBJ2-7, with a possible D match to TRBD2 (5 bases). Germline V CDR1 and CDR2: MNHNS, SASEGT. Trimming left V 8 bases short and J 0 bases short, with 23 bases between. The CDR3 has 17 amino acids. This CDR3 reads CASGGVPGGRSSYEQYF. As DNA, the CDR3 is TGTGCCAGCGGTGGGGTTCCTGGCGGGCGGTCCTCCTACGAGCAGTACTTC.

This chain links TRBV6-5 with TRBJ1-1; the D is unclear. This CDR3 is 14 amino acids long. V shed 0 bases and J shed 7 bases, with 12 bases lying between them. Germline V gives CDR1 MNHEY, CDR2 SVGAGI. The CDR3 sequence: CASSYSIYTHEAFF. The CDR3 DNA is TGTGCCAGCAGTTACTCGATTTACACCCATGAAGCTTTCTTT.

Only a few counts were recorded for this clonotype. The chain recombines TRBV29-1 with TRBJ1-1; 8 bases agree with TRBD1. CDR3 length: 17 amino acids. Germline values: CDR1 SQVTM, CDR2 ANQGSEA. Trimming removed 7 bases from V and 0 bases from J; junction bases left unmatched: 16. The CDR3 is CSGEFLLTDRVNTEAFF. CDR3 DNA sequence: TGCAGCGGCGAATTTCTATTAACGGACAGGGTGAACACTGAAGCTTTCTTT.

This clonotype was seen at least ten times. The CDR3 coding sequence is TGTGCCAGCAGCGTAGATGTAGGTGGACAGGGGTTTTCAGAGACCCAGTACTTC. Its protein product is CASSVDVGGQGFSETQYF. The chain combines TRBV9 with TRBJ2-5; TRBD1 matches at 9 bases. Germline V gene data show CDR1 as SGDLS and CDR2 as YYNGEE. This CDR3 spans 18 amino acids. V shed 0 bases, J shed 4 bases, and the junction held 13 bases outside the gene matches.

This clonotype was counted between two and nine times. This chain connects TRBV28 to TRBJ1-2, with 7 bases identical to TRBD1. The CDR3 totals 14 residues. Trimming removed 8 bases from V and 2 bases from J; junction bases left unmatched: 8. The germline V gene encodes CDR1 MDHEN and CDR2 SYDVKM. DNA for the CDR3: TGTGCCAGCCGTACAGGGGTAAAGAACTATGGCTACACCTTC. Translating gives CASRTGVKNYGYTF.

The V call is TRBV28, the J call TRBJ1-2; D not certain. The CDR3 covers 14 residues. V lost 3 bases, J lost 2 bases, and 10 bases lay in between. Germline V gene lookup returns CDR1 MDHEN and CDR2 SYDVKM. The CDR3 spells CASSFVSRNYGYTF. DNA of the CDR3: TGTGCCAGCAGTTTTGTATCACGAAACTATGGCTACACCTTC.

This clonotype was seen a few times. J is TRBJ2-7 and V is TRBV3-1, with D tentatively TRBD1 (5 bases). The CDR3 runs 14 residues. Germline-derived CDR1 and CDR2 are LGHDT and YNNKEL (reference sequence). V dropped 5 bases and J dropped 0 bases, with 11 bases sitting between them. The CDR3: CASSSADSSYEQYF. CDR3 bases: TGTGCCAGCAGCTCTGCAGACAGCTCCTACGAGCAGTACTTC.

This clonotype was counted ten times or more. The chain employs TRBV6-1 and TRBJ2-3; D may be TRBD2 (7 bases). V lost 1 base and J 4 bases, leaving 12 bases between the germline ends. The CDR3 has 15 amino acids. Germline loops: CDR1 MNHNS, CDR2 SASEGT. CDR3 in DNA: TGTGCCAGCAGTGAAGAAGGGGGAGGGCCAGATACGCAGTATTTT. This sequence encodes CASSEEGGGPDTQYF.

DNA for the CDR3: TGTGCCAGCAGGGAACCGACTAGCGGAAACACAGATACGCAGTATTTT. This sequence encodes CASREPTSGNTDTQYF. The chain employs TRBV6-1 and TRBJ2-3, with 9 bases aligning to TRBD2. CDR1 and CDR2 from the germline V gene are MNHNS and SASEGT. CDR3 length equals 16 residues. J was trimmed by 2 bases and V by 6 bases; bases with no gene match: 9.

In this sample, this clonotype turned up a few times. The rearrangement joins TRBV6-2 or TRBV6-3 to TRBJ1-1, with 12 bases identical to TRBD1. Germline lookup yields CDR1 MNHEY and CDR2 SVGEGT. The CDR3 loop spans 16 amino acids. V was clipped by 2 bases and J by 5 bases; unmatched bases: 6. The CDR3: CASSYRGQGAGTEAFF. In DNA, the CDR3 is TGTGCCAGCAGTTACCGGGGACAGGGGGCCGGAACTGAAGCTTTCTTT.

The rearrangement links TRBV6-5 to TRBJ2-2; D is possibly TRBD2 (6 bases). V shed 2 bases and J shed 1 base, with 14 bases lying between them. CDR1 is MNHEY and CDR2 is SVGAGI in the germline V gene. The CDR3 is 17 amino acids. The CDR3 nucleotides are TGTGCCAGCAGTTACCCGACGGGAGTCTGGAACACCGGGGAGCTGTTTTTT. As protein: CASSYPTGVWNTGELFF.